These 32 T cell receptor beta chains were sequenced from one sample in a study of blood T cells in healthy people across ages. The second PCR ran about 6 to 12 cycles with a sample-barcoded 5' primer and J-beta primers. Each CDR3 protein gets one entry after TCRdb re-called the 5' RACE reads with MiXCR. Of approximately 770,000 distinct CDR3 sequences in the sample, 58% are singletons; the top ten hold about 20%. The sample was blood. Receptors originate from a man aged 25-40 years in good health.

This rearrangement joins TRBV29-1 to TRBJ2-1; D possibly corresponds to TRBD2 (5 bases). The ends were cut back, 6 bases at V and 4 bases at J, with 22 bases in the middle. Germline V gene lookup returns CDR1 SQVTM and CDR2 ANQGSEA. The CDR3 has 16 residues. The CDR3 bases are TGCAGCGTGAGCGCTTTGCGGGCTTCCAAATACAATGAGCAGTTCTTC. It specifies CSVSALRASKYNEQFF.

This sequence joins TRBV7-2 and TRBJ2-1, with D possibly being TRBD2 (6 bases). Deletions cut 2 bases from V and 10 bases from J, with 15 bases between. The CDR3 covers 14 residues. Looked up from germline, CDR1 is SGHTA and CDR2 is FQGNSA. Here the CDR3 DNA reads TGTGCCAGCAGCTTATCGGAGGGCATTGAGGAGCAGTTCTTC. Residues: CASSLSEGIEEQFF.

The CDR3, as DNA: TGTGCCAGCGAATTGTCGGGACAAGTACACTATGGCTACACCTTC. Translation: CASELSGQVHYGYTF. The gene calls are TRBV2 and TRBJ1-2; D might be TRBD1 (6 bases). The V gene's germline CDR1 is SNHLY and CDR2 FYNNEI. The CDR3 totals 15 residues. Between the trimmed V and J ends, which lost 8 bases and 3 bases, there was a span of 19 bases.

A few counts support this clonotype. The chain employs TRBV29-1 and TRBJ1-2, with D possibly matching TRBD1 (5 bases). The V gene's germline CDR1 is SQVTM and CDR2 ANQGSEA. The ends were cut back, 4 bases at V and 5 bases at J, with 17 bases in the middle. This CDR3 spans 14 amino acids. CDR3 amino acids: CSVVRDGTGYGYTF. In nucleotides, the CDR3 is TGCAGCGTTGTGAGGGACGGGACGGGGTATGGCTACACCTTC.

The CDR3 here is CSAQPGTSAPDTQYF. The CDR3, as DNA: TGCAGTGCTCAGCCAGGGACTTCGGCGCCAGATACGCAGTATTTT. The chain uses TRBV20-1 and TRBJ2-3; D may be TRBD2 (6 bases). CDR1 and CDR2 from the germline V gene are DFQATT and SNEGSKA (reference sequence). Trimming took 5 bases from V and 4 from J, leaving 19 bases between them. The CDR3 covers 15 residues.

This clonotype was counted between two and nine times. The chain has TRBV30 and TRBJ2-4; unclear D gene. The tail of the sequence fits TRBJ2-7 better, so the J call may be wrong. CDR3 size: 13 residues. CDR1 and CDR2 (germline): GTSNPN, SVGIG (reference sequence). CDR3 residues: CAWRPGPTYEQYF. CDR3 in DNA: TGTGCCTGGAGACCCGGGCCAACCTACGAGCAGTACTTC.

The rearrangement joins TRBV12-3 or TRBV12-4 to TRBJ2-3; D is possibly TRBD1 or TRBD2 (5 bases each). CDR3 length: 14 amino acids. V dropped 0 bases and J dropped 9 bases, with 13 bases sitting between them. CDR3 amino acids: CASSLAGEVVTQYF. The CDR3 bases are TGTGCCAGCAGTTTAGCGGGGGAAGTTGTAACGCAGTATTTT.

This chain connects TRBV5-1 to TRBJ2-5, with TRBD1 matching over 7 bases. The germline gives CDR1 SGHRS, CDR2 YFSETQ. The CDR3 loop spans 14 amino acids. V lost 4 bases to trimming and J lost 11 bases; unmatched junction nucleotides: 14. The CDR3, as DNA: TGCGCCAGCAGCATCCCGGGACAGTTCGTAGAGCAGTACTTC. It specifies CASSIPGQFVEQYF.

This clonotype was observed a few times. The rearrangement joins TRBV20-1 to TRBJ2-1; 13 bases fit TRBD2. The V and J ends lost 0 bases and 5 bases, in that order; junction bases with no gene match: 7. The CDR3 runs 17 residues. Germline lookup yields CDR1 DFQATT and CDR2 SNEGSKA (reference sequence). In nucleotides, the CDR3 is TGCAGTGCTAGAGATCCGGGACTAGCGGGGCAGGACAATGAGCAGTTCTTC. It codes for CSARDPGLAGQDNEQFF.

This chain joins TRBV5-1 and TRBJ2-5, with D possibly TRBD1 on 6 matching bases. Gene TRBJ2-7 matches the end of the DNA better, so the J call may be wrong. The length of the CDR3 is 15 residues. CDR1 SGHRS and CDR2 YFSETQ come from the germline V gene. The CDR3 spells CASSLAAGSTGEQYF. The CDR3 nucleotides read TGCGCCAGCAGCTTGGCGGCAGGGTCGACAGGCGAGCAGTACTTC.

This sequence joins TRBV7-3 and TRBJ1-4, with D tentatively TRBD1 (6 bases). The CDR3 is 16 amino acids. Germline CDR1 is SGHTA and CDR2 is FQGTGA. The ends were cut back, 2 bases at V and 0 bases at J, with 10 bases in the middle. As DNA, the CDR3 is TGTGCCAGCAGCTTACAGGGGCCAGCAACTAATGAAAAACTGTTTTTT. Its translation is CASSLQGPATNEKLFF.

As to this clonotype: One junction end disagrees with the germline gene, perhaps due to a read error. This chain connects TRBV9 to TRBJ2-1; D not resolved. The CDR3 loop spans 13 amino acids. Germline V gene sequence: CDR1 SGDLS, CDR2 YYNGEE. CDR3 nucleotides: TGTGTCAGCAGCGTAGGGCTATTCGGTGAGCAGTTCTTC. Translation gives CVSSVGLFGEQFF.

This chain uses TRBV4-2 with TRBJ2-1; D not resolved. Trimming stripped 1 base from V and 5 bases from J, with 12 bases between. CDR1 is LGHNA and CDR2 is YNFKEQ in the germline V gene. CDR3 length: 15 residues. The DNA for the CDR3 is TGTGCCAGCAGCCAAGGAAGGGTGGATGACAATGAGCAGTTCTTC. Its protein is CASSQGRVDDNEQFF.

The chain links TRBV20-1 to TRBJ2-7; perhaps TRBD2 as D (5 bases). The DNA end lines up better with TRBJ2-5; the J call may be wrong. Looked up from germline, CDR1 is DFQATT and CDR2 is SNEGSKA (reference sequence). This CDR3 is built from 16 residues. CDR3 amino acids: CSASHRRTERKETQYF. DNA of the CDR3: TGCAGTGCTAGCCATAGGCGGACTGAGAGAAAAGAGACCCAGTACTTC.

This chain joins TRBV6-5 and TRBJ2-7; unclear D gene. The CDR3 is 14 amino acids. V lost 0 bases, J lost 0 bases, and 6 bases lay in between. Per the germline V gene, CDR1 is MNHEY and CDR2 is SVGAGI. CDR3 in DNA: TGTGCCAGCAGTTACTCGGCAGACTCCTACGAGCAGTACTTC. This translates into CASSYSADSYEQYF.

V usage is TRBV20-1 and J usage is TRBJ2-7; TRBD2 aligns across 7 bases. The CDR3 totals 14 residues. Losses at the gene ends were 5 bases for V and 2 bases for J; bases not matched to a gene: 9. Germline CDR1 DFQATT, CDR2 SNEGSKA (reference sequence). This CDR3 is CSALAASGPYEQYF. For the CDR3, the DNA is TGCAGTGCTCTAGCGGCAAGTGGTCCCTACGAGCAGTACTTC.

This rearrangement joins TRBV20-1 to TRBJ2-1; D remains unclear. This CDR3 contains 10 residues. Germline V lookup: CDR1 DFQATT, CDR2 SNEGSKA (reference sequence). CDR3 sequence: CGAGRNEQFF. CDR3 DNA: TGCGGCGCCGGCAGGAATGAGCAGTTCTTC.

Here the CDR3 reads CASSLVPTGPQETQYF. The CDR3 DNA reads TGTGCCAGCAGCTTAGTCCCCACTGGACCCCAAGAGACCCAGTACTTC. J is TRBJ2-7 and V is TRBV5-6; D is unresolved. The J call is uncertain, as TRBJ2-5 better fits the DNA end. Germline V gene data show CDR1 as SGHDT and CDR2 as YYEEEE. The CDR3 has 16 amino acids.

This chain connects TRBV10-1 to TRBJ2-4, with 12 bases matching TRBD2. The CDR3 spans 16 residues. V lost 8 bases and J lost 0; bases outside the gene matches: 5. CDR1 is WNHNN and CDR2 is SYGVQD in the germline V gene (reference sequence). The CDR3, as DNA: TGCGCCAGCGAAACTAGCGGGGGGAGAGCCAAAAACATTCAGTACTTC. It translates to CASETSGGRAKNIQYF.

This clonotype occurred a few times. The chain carries TRBV7-2 and TRBJ2-1, with a possible D match to TRBD1 (5 bases). Trimming shortened V by 4 bases and J by 6 bases, and 13 bases separated the two germline ends. Germline values: CDR1 SGHTA, CDR2 FQGNSA. The length of the CDR3 is 14 residues. This CDR3 reads CASSSLQGFNEQFF. The CDR3 DNA sequence: TGTGCCAGCAGCTCGCTTCAGGGTTTCAATGAGCAGTTCTTC.

The rearrangement links TRBV14 to TRBJ2-5; the D gene is possibly TRBD2 (6 bases). The CDR3 spans 14 residues. Looked up from germline, CDR1 is SGHDN and CDR2 is FVKESK. V lost 1 base and J lost 7, with 13 bases in between. Here the CDR3 reads CASSQVSLAGTQYF. The CDR3 bases are TGTGCCAGCAGCCAAGTTTCACTAGCTGGGACCCAGTACTTC. Full variable domain (rest looked up from reference TRBV14 and TRBJ2-5): EAGVTQFPSHSVIEKGQTVTLRCDPISGHDNLYWYRRVMGKEIKFLLHFVKESKQDESGMPNNRFLAERTGGTYSTLKVQPAELEDSGVYFCASSQVSLAGTQYFGPGTRLLVL.

This clonotype was found a few times. The J gene is TRBJ2-4, the V gene TRBV12-3 or TRBV12-4; maybe TRBD1 (5 bases). Trimming took off 2 bases at V and 4 bases at J, with 15 bases between the two ends. The CDR3 extends over 16 amino acids. Here the CDR3 reads CASSLFPERQKNIQYF. CDR3 coding DNA: TGTGCCAGCAGTTTATTCCCAGAGAGACAGAAAAACATTCAGTACTTC.

This clonotype has ten or more counts. The chain links TRBV6-6 to TRBJ2-7, with D unresolved. The V and J ends lost 6 bases and 1 base respectively, with 4 bases between them. The V gene's germline CDR1 is MNHNY and CDR2 SVGAGI (reference sequence). This CDR3 contains 11 residues. CDR3 DNA: TGTGCCAGCAGCCGATCCTACGAGCAGTACTTC. This gives the protein CASSRSYEQYF.

J is TRBJ2-7 and V is TRBV29-1; D unresolved. This CDR3 is built from 14 residues. Germline-derived CDR1 and CDR2 are SQVTM and ANQGSEA. V was pared by 4 bases and J by 0 bases, with 13 bases between. CDR3 DNA sequence: TGCAGCGTTGGCGAGAAGGTTGGCTCCTACGAGCAGTACTTC. Protein: CSVGEKVGSYEQYF.

The rearrangement joins TRBV6-2 or TRBV6-3 to TRBJ2-1; the D is unclear. V was clipped by 7 bases and J by 6 bases, with 13 bases between them. This CDR3 comprises 13 residues. CDR1 is MNHEY, CDR2 SVGEGT, per germline. CDR3 in amino acids: CASTDPKINEQFF. CDR3 bases: TGTGCCAGCACCGACCCCAAAATCAATGAGCAGTTCTTC.

The chain has TRBV7-6 and TRBJ2-7; a possible D gene is TRBD1 (6 bases). V was cut by 1 base and J by 6 bases, with 16 bases left in between. This CDR3 has 15 residues. Germline values: CDR1 SGHVS, CDR2 FNYEAQ. The CDR3 DNA sequence: TGTGCCAGCAGCTTAGATACAGGGTTCGATCGCGAGCAGTACTTC. Protein: CASSLDTGFDREQYF.

This chain joins TRBV6-2 or TRBV6-3 and TRBJ2-4; D is perhaps TRBD1 or TRBD2 (5 bases each). CDR1 is MNHEY and CDR2 is SVGEGT in the germline V gene. Deletions cut 4 bases from V and 13 bases from J, with 14 bases between. CDR3 length: 12 residues. The CDR3, as DNA: TGTGCCAGCAGTTCCGGGACGTCGGGCCAGTACTTC. This encodes CASSSGTSGQYF.

The genes are TRBV9 and TRBJ2-2, with D perhaps TRBD1 (5 bases). The V gene lost 3 bases and the J gene lost 5 bases, with 8 bases spanning the gap. CDR3 length equals 13 residues. CDR1 is SGDLS, CDR2 YYNGEE, per germline. CDR3 in amino acids: CASSAAGTGELFF. In DNA form, the CDR3 reads TGTGCCAGCAGCGCCGCAGGGACCGGGGAGCTGTTTTTT. The whole variable domain, remainder taken from reference TRBV9 and TRBJ2-2, is DSGVTQTPKHLITATGQRVTLRCSPRSGDLSVYWYQQSLDQGLQFLIQYYNGEERAKGNILERFSAQQFPDLHSELNLSSLELGDSALYFCASSAAGTGELFFGEGSRLTVL.

This clonotype was found once. The V call is TRBV6-1, the J call TRBJ1-1, with D uncertain. The V gene lost 4 bases and the J gene lost 7 bases, with 7 bases spanning the gap. The CDR3 is 11 residues long. Germline loops: CDR1 MNHNS, CDR2 SASEGT. CDR3 in amino acids: CASSAYSEAFF. CDR3 sequence (DNA): TGTGCCAGCAGTGCTTACAGTGAAGCTTTCTTT.

V usage is TRBV7-2 and J usage is TRBJ2-7; D gene unclear. Germline V lookup: CDR1 SGHTA, CDR2 FQGNSA. Trimming stripped 3 bases from V and 0 bases from J, with 12 bases between. This CDR3 has 15 residues. CDR3 DNA sequence: TGTGCCAGCAGCTTTGGTCCCGAGAGCTCCTACGAGCAGTACTTC. It encodes CASSFGPESSYEQYF.

The J gene is TRBJ2-1, the V gene TRBV7-9; TRBD2 is a possible D gene (5 bases). In germline, CDR1 is SEHNR, CDR2 FQNEAQ (reference sequence). V lost 6 bases to trimming and J lost 1 base, with 16 bases between them. This CDR3 comprises 16 residues. In DNA form, the CDR3 reads TGTGCCAGCAGTCAACCGGGCGGGCCTTCCTACAATGAGCAGTTCTTC. Translating gives CASSQPGGPSYNEQFF.

J is TRBJ1-1 and V is TRBV28; D is uncertain. V gave up 6 bases and J gave up 4 bases, with 6 bases separating them. Germline CDR1 is MDHEN and CDR2 is SYDVKM. The CDR3 length is 11 residues. The CDR3 is CASSYLTEAFF. In DNA, the CDR3 is TGTGCCAGCAGCTATCTCACTGAAGCTTTCTTT.